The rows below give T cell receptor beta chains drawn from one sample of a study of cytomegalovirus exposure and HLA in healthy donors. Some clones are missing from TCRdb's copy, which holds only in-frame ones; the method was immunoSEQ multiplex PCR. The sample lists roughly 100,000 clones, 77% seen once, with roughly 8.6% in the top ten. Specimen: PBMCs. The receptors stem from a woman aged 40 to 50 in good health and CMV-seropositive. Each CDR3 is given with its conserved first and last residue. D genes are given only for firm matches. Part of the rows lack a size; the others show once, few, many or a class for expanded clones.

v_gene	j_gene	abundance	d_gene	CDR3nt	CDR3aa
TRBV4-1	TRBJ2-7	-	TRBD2	TGCGCCAGCAGCTCACTAGCGGGGGGAGTTGCCGAGCAGTACTTC	CASSSLAGGVAEQYF
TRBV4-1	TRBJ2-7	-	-	TGCGCCAGCAGCCCGGAGGTTTGGGCCCACGAGCAGTACTTC	CASSPEVWAHEQYF
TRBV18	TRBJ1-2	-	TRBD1	TGTGCCAGCTCACCACCGGGCAGGGGGGATTACACCTTC	CASSPPGRGDYTF
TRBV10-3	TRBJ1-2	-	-	TGTGCCATCTTGAAACGGGGGGGCTACACCTTC	CAILKRGGYTF
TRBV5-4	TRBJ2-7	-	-	TGTGCCAGCAGCTCGCGGACAGACTCCTACGAGCAGTACTTC	CASSSRTDSYEQYF
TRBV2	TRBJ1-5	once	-	TGTGCCAGCAGTGAAGGGCTCACCTATCAGCCCCAGCATTTT	CASSEGLTYQPQHF
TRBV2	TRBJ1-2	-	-	TGTGCCAGCAGCTCAGAGGAAAATGGCTACACCTTC	CASSSEENGYTF
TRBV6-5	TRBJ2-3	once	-	TGTGCCAGCAGCCCCCCGGGGAGTACGCAGTATTTT	CASSPPGSTQYF
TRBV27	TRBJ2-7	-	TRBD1	TGTGCCAGCAGTGCGTCCCAGGGGGCGGTTTCCTACGAGCAGTACTTC	CASSASQGAVSYEQYF
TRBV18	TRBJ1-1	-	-	TGTGCCAGCTCACCAACGGTGAACCTTGAAGCTTTCTTT	CASSPTVNLEAFF
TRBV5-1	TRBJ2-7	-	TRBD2	TGCGCCAGCAGCCTTAGGGGACTAGGGGACTACGAGCAGTACTTC	CASSLRGLGDYEQYF
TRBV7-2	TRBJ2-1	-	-	TGTGCCAGCAGCTTAAGGGGTTACGATGAGCAGTTCTTC	CASSLRGYDEQFF
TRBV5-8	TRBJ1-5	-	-	TGTGCCAGCAGCTTGGTGGCAGGGGAGGGTCAGCCCCAGCATTTT	CASSLVAGEGQPQHF
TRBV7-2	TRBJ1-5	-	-	TGTGCCAGCAGCTTAACAGGCCGCAATCAGCCCCAGCATTTT	CASSLTGRNQPQHF
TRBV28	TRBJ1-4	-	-	TGTGCCAGCACCGATACCACGGCAACTAATGAAAAACTGTTTTTT	CASTDTTATNEKLFF
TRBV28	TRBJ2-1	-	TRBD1	TGTGCCAGCACCACACAGGACGGACAGGGGCCCTACAATGAGCAGTTCTTC	CASTTQDGQGPYNEQFF
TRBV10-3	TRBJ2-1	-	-	TGTGCCATCAGTGGGGACCGAGGGAGGAATGAGCAGTTCTTC	CAISGDRGRNEQFF
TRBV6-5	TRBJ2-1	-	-	TGTGCCAGCAGTTGGCGACTAGGAGCCTCCTACAATGAGCAGTTCTTC	CASSWRLGASYNEQFF
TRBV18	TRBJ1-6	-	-	TGTGCCAGCTCACCGGCAGCGTGGGATTCACCCCTCCACTTT	CASSPAAWDSPLHF
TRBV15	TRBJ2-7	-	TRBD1	TGTGCCACCAGCAGGGGACAGGGGGAGGCCTACGAGCAGTACTTC	CATSRGQGEAYEQYF
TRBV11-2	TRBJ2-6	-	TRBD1	TGTGCCAGCAGCTTTGGGGGCAGGGGGCGCACTGGGGCCAACGTCCTGACTTTC	CASSFGGRGRTGANVLTF
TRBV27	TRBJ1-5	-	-	TGTGCCAGCAGTTTAGGGGCAGGGGAATTATTTCAGCCCCAGCATTTT	CASSLGAGELFQPQHF
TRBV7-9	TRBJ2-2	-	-	TGTGCCAGCAGCAACTCTAACCCCCCGAACACCGGGGAGCTGTTTTTT	CASSNSNPPNTGELFF
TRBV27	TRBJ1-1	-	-	TGTGCCAGCCGTTACTACAGGGAGGGTAACACTGAAGCTTTCTTT	CASRYYREGNTEAFF
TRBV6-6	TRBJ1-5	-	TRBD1	TGTGCCAGCAGAAGGACAGGGTCTTATAGCAATCAGCCCCAGCATTTT	CASRRTGSYSNQPQHF
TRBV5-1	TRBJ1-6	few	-	TGCGCCAGCAGCTTGAACACAGGGTCATCACCCCTCCACTTT	CASSLNTGSSPLHF
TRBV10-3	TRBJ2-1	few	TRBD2	TGTGCCATCAGTGACAGGGCGGGAGGGCAAGGGCCCTACAATGAGCAGTTCTTC	CAISDRAGGQGPYNEQFF
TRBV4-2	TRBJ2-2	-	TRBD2	TGTGCCAGCAGCCCCCCTCTAGCGGGAGTTGTCACCGGGGAGCTGTTTTTT	CASSPPLAGVVTGELFF
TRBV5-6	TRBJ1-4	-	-	TGTGCCAGCAGCTTCGTCGGGACAAGAAATGAAAAACTGTTTTTT	CASSFVGTRNEKLFF
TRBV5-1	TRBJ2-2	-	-	TGCGCCAGCAGCCCTGCGAACACCGGGGAGCTGTTTTTT	CASSPANTGELFF
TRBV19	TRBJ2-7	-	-	TGTGCCAGTAGAGCAGGGAACAACTACGAGCAGTACTTC	CASRAGNNYEQYF
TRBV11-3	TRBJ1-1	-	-	TGTGCCAGCAGCCCTTCGTTGGAGGGCCCTGAAGCTTTCTTT	CASSPSLEGPEAFF
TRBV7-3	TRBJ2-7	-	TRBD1	TGTGCCAGCAGCTGGGGACAGGGGGCGAGCGAGCAGTACTTC	CASSWGQGASEQYF
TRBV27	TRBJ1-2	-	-	TGTGCCAGCAGTTTCCAGGGTACGGGCTACACCTTC	CASSFQGTGYTF
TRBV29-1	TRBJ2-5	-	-	TGCAGCGCCGGGACAAGGTACCAAGAGACCCAGTACTTC	CSAGTRYQETQYF
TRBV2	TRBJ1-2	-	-	TGTGCCAGCAGAAGGGGTAACTATGGCTACACCTTC	CASRRGNYGYTF
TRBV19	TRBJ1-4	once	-	TGTGCCAGTAGTGCCGCAGATTCAACTAATGAAAAACTGTTTTTT	CASSAADSTNEKLFF
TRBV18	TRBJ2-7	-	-	TGTGCCAGCTCACCAGACAGGCTCCCCAATTCCTACGAGCAGTACTTC	CASSPDRLPNSYEQYF
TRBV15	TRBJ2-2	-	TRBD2	TGTGCCACCAGCAGAGAGGCTAGCGGGTGGCCCGGGGAGCTGTTTTTT	CATSREASGWPGELFF
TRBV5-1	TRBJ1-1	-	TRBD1	TGCGCCAGCAGGAGGGACAGCCTGAACACTGAAGCTTTCTTT	CASRRDSLNTEAFF
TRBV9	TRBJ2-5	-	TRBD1	TGTGCCAGCAGCGTATTGCCGACGACAGGGGGAGAGACCCAGTACTTC	CASSVLPTTGGETQYF
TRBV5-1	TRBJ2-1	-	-	TGCGCCAGCAGCTTGGAAGCGAGCTCCTACAATGAGCAGTTCTTC	CASSLEASSYNEQFF
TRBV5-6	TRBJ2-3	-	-	TGTGCCAGCACCCTAAACCCCCACAGCCTCACAGATACGCAGTATTTT	CASTLNPHSLTDTQYF
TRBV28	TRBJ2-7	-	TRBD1	TGTGCCAGCACACGAGACAGGGTGGACTACGAGCAGTACTTC	CASTRDRVDYEQYF
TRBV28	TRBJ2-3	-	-	TGTGCCAGCAGTTTATTTGGGGCCCGTCCAGATACGCAGTATTTT	CASSLFGARPDTQYF